The clone carrying this T cell receptor (beta chain) was counted a few times. This specimen belongs to a study of cytomegalovirus exposure and HLA in healthy donors. Study-wide background: Most genotyped donors, approximately 81% of about 430, had Caucasian-associated genetic ancestry.

A multiplex PCR was run with 60 Vbeta primers and 13 Jbeta primers. Here immunoSEQ multiplex PCR was the method, and the copy in TCRdb shows in-frame clones only, minus some. The sample shows around 100,000 clones, 67% of them seen only once. V lost 6 bases, J lost 2 bases, and 13 bases lay in between. The CDR3 is 14 residues long. CDR1 is SNHLY and CDR2 is FYNNEI in the germline V gene. The TCR was taken from a man aged 18 to 30 in good health and CMV-seropositive. The sample comprised PBMCs. The chain is built from TRBV2 and TRBJ1-1; possibly TRBD1 for D (5 bases). The CDR3 DNA is TGTGCCAGCAGGGAGACAGCAGCTAACACTGAAGCTTTCTTT. It codes for CASRETAANTEAFF.